Below are 14 T cell receptor beta chains sequenced from a single sample in a study of T cell changes during pregnancy in multiple sclerosis. Repertoires were generated with immunoSEQ multiplex PCR, while TCRdb's copy carries only in-frame clones and drops some. The sample consists of 58,000 or so clones, 90% of them appearing once. Sequencing was performed on peripheral blood, taken in the first trimester of pregnancy. The receptor source for this set is a female donor in good health, enrolled as a control in a pregnancy study.

The chain is built from TRBV29-1 and TRBJ1-2; TRBD1 is a possible D gene (5 bases). The CDR3 covers 12 residues. Trimming took off 5 bases at V and 8 bases at J, with 15 bases between the two ends. Germline V CDR1 and CDR2: SQVTM, ANQGSEA. The DNA for the CDR3 is TGCAGCGTTTATCCCCTGGGGGGAGGCTACACCTTC. Protein sequence: CSVYPLGGGYTF.

This sequence joins TRBV7-6 and TRBJ1-1; D is possibly TRBD1 (6 bases). CDR3 length equals 13 residues. V lost 2 bases, J lost 6 bases, and 10 bases lay in between. Germline loops: CDR1 SGHVS, CDR2 FNYEAQ. The CDR3 loop reads CASSLLGGPEAFF. The CDR3 coding sequence is TGTGCCAGCAGCTTACTCGGGGGGCCTGAAGCTTTCTTT.

This chain joins TRBV21-1 and TRBJ2-5; the D call of TRBD1 is as the table states it, not checked on the DNA. TRBV21-1 is classified as a pseudogene. The CDR3 spans 15 residues. CDR3 in amino acids: CASMNRARPRETQYF. In nucleotides, the CDR3 is TGTGCCAGCATGAACAGGGCCCGACCAAGGGAGACCCAGTACTTC.

The chain uses TRBV19 and TRBJ2-7, with 7 bases fitting TRBD2. Germline CDR1 and CDR2: LNHDA and SQIVND (reference sequence). V lost 4 bases, J lost 0 bases, and 3 bases stayed unmatched. CDR3 length: 14 amino acids. The CDR3 coding sequence is TGTGCCAGTAGTACGTCTAGCGGCTCCTACGAGCAGTACTTC. This translates into CASSTSSGSYEQYF.

This sequence joins TRBV7-2 and TRBJ1-1; a possible D gene is TRBD1 (5 bases). CDR1 is SGHTA, CDR2 FQGNSA, per germline. This CDR3 comprises 14 residues. V was trimmed by 3 bases and J by 1 base, leaving 9 bases between them. This CDR3 reads CASSFLTANTEAFF. Written as DNA, the CDR3 is TGTGCCAGCAGCTTCCTGACAGCGAACACTGAAGCTTTCTTT.

This chain links TRBV11-2 with TRBJ2-4, with 11 nucleotides matching TRBD1. Germline-derived CDR1 and CDR2 are SGHAT and FQNNGV. The CDR3 has 16 amino acids. V lost 5 bases and J lost 6; bases outside the gene matches: 9. The CDR3 bases are TGTGCCAGCAGCCCAGGGACAGGGGGTTCCCCAAACATTCAGTACTTC. Its protein is CASSPGTGGSPNIQYF.

This clone was detected once. This chain connects TRBV7-2 to TRBJ2-5; 9 nucleotides line up with TRBD2. In germline, CDR1 is SGHTA, CDR2 FQGNSA. This CDR3 contains 14 residues. V lost 5 bases to trimming and J lost 4 bases; unmatched junction nucleotides: 5. The CDR3 DNA sequence: TGTGCCAGCAGCCCTGGGACTAGCCGAGAGACCCAGTACTTC. Translated: CASSPGTSRETQYF. Full variable domain (missing parts from reference TRBV7-2 and TRBJ2-5): GAGVSQSPSNKVTEKGKDVELRCDPISGHTALYWYRQSLGQGLEFLIYFQGNSAPDKSGLPSDRFSAERTGGSVSTLTIQRTQQEDSAVYLCASSPGTSRETQYFGPGTRLLVL.

The V call is TRBV9, the J call TRBJ2-1; 9 nucleotides line up with TRBD2. Germline lookup yields CDR1 SGDLS and CDR2 YYNGEE. V lost 0 bases, J lost 8 bases, and 9 bases stayed unmatched. CDR3 size: 16 residues. CDR3 in amino acids: CASSVGWSGRQYEQFF. In nucleotides, the CDR3 is TGTGCCAGCAGCGTAGGTTGGAGCGGGAGGCAATATGAGCAGTTCTTC. The entire variable domain, with the rest obtained from reference TRBV9 and TRBJ2-1, is as follows: DSGVTQTPKHLITATGQRVTLRCSPRSGDLSVYWYQQSLDQGLQFLIQYYNGEERAKGNILERFSAQQFPDLHSELNLSSLELGDSALYFCASSVGWSGRQYEQFFGPGTRLTVL.

The chain joins TRBV30 to TRBJ2-7; 9 nucleotides agree with TRBD1. The germline gives CDR1 GTSNPN, CDR2 SVGIG (reference sequence). V was clipped by 0 bases and J by 5 bases; unmatched bases: 5. This CDR3 is 14 amino acids long. DNA of the CDR3: TGTGCCTGGAGTGTGGGACAGGGTGGCGACGAGCAGTACTTC. Protein: CAWSVGQGGDEQYF.

The V gene is TRBV4-2, the J gene TRBJ2-3, with TRBD2 matching over 14 bases. Germline V gene data show CDR1 as LGHNA and CDR2 as YNFKEQ. The CDR3 covers 16 residues. V lost 1 base to trimming and J lost 6 bases; unmatched junction nucleotides: 3. The CDR3 nucleotides are TGTGCCAGCAGCCAAGGACTAGCGGGGGGGCCGGATACGCAGTATTTT. This translates into CASSQGLAGGPDTQYF.

The chain joins TRBV27 to TRBJ1-6; D not resolved. The germline V gene has CDR1 MNHEY and CDR2 SMNVEV (reference sequence). Trimming shortened V by 3 bases and J by 3 bases, and 9 bases separated the two germline ends. This CDR3 region has 15 residues. The CDR3 reads CASSFAGDYNSPLHF. DNA for the CDR3: TGTGCCAGCAGTTTTGCAGGCGACTATAATTCACCCCTCCACTTT.

V and J are TRBV19 and TRBJ1-1; TRBD1 is a possible D gene (5 bases). Germline V lookup: CDR1 LNHDA, CDR2 SQIVND (reference sequence). This CDR3 has 12 amino acids. Trimming removed 4 bases from V and 10 bases from J, with 13 bases in between. In DNA form, the CDR3 reads TGTGCCAGTAGTACTTCAGGGCGAACAGCTTTCTTT. It codes for CASSTSGRTAFF.

V usage is TRBV25-1 and J usage is TRBJ2-1, with 7 positions matching TRBD1. The CDR3 contains 15 residues. V was clipped by 6 bases and J by 2 bases; unmatched bases: 7. Germline V gene sequence: CDR1 MGHDK, CDR2 SYGVNS. This CDR3 is CASSHTRGPYNEQFF. The CDR3 nucleotides read TGTGCCAGCAGCCACACTAGGGGGCCCTACAATGAGCAGTTCTTC.

V is TRBV30 and J is TRBJ1-1, with D hard to call. This CDR3 comprises 15 residues. Trimming left V 0 bases short and J 4 bases short, with 15 bases between. Germline loops: CDR1 GTSNPN, CDR2 SVGIG (reference sequence). This CDR3 reads CAWSVPAGKGTEAFF. The CDR3 DNA follows: TGTGCCTGGAGTGTTCCGGCGGGTAAGGGCACTGAAGCTTTCTTT.